The next 27 T cell receptor beta chains were all read from a single sample in a study of T-cell memory formation after mild COVID-19. From the 5' RACE reads, TCRdb called clonotypes with MiXCR, one entry per CDR3 protein. Among about 180,000 distinct CDR3 sequences, about 18% were seen once, and the ten largest hold roughly 3.9%. The specimen was PBMCs or a T cell subset sorted from them (not recorded which). The receptors were sampled from a young man who had mild COVID-19 (a few samples of this study predate the infection). Cell type and time point are not known.

This clonotype showed up just a few times. This chain joins TRBV7-6 and TRBJ2-1, with D possibly TRBD1 on 6 matching bases. V shed 4 bases and J shed 1 base, with 11 bases lying between them. The CDR3 runs to 15 residues. Germline V gene lookup returns CDR1 SGHVS and CDR2 FNYEAQ. The CDR3 loop reads CASSYRVGSYNEQFF. In nucleotides, the CDR3 is TGTGCCAGCAGCTACAGGGTCGGGTCCTACAATGAGCAGTTCTTC.

Concerning this clonotype: Given a much more abundant clone one base away, this may be a read error. V gene TRBV2 combines with J gene TRBJ2-3; the match to TRBD1 covers 11 bases. The germline V gene encodes CDR1 SNHLY and CDR2 FYNNEI. J lost 4 bases, V lost 10 bases, and 10 bases had no gene match. The CDR3 loop spans 15 amino acids. CDR3 in amino acids: CAIKRGTGGADTQYF. Here the CDR3 DNA reads TGTGCCATCAAGCGGGGGACAGGGGGTGCAGATACGCAGTATTTT.

CDR3 residues: CSASRQAHGYTF. The CDR3 nucleotides are TGCAGTGCTAGTCGGCAGGCGCACGGCTACACCTTC. This chain connects TRBV20-1 to TRBJ1-2; D is unresolved. The germline V gene has CDR1 DFQATT and CDR2 SNEGSKA (reference sequence). V was shortened by 3 bases and J by 8 bases, with 13 bases between the two germline ends. The CDR3 has 12 residues.

The genes are TRBV6-6 and TRBJ2-1; D is undetermined. Germline-derived CDR1 and CDR2 are MNHNY and SVGAGI (reference sequence). Deletions cut 4 bases from V and 7 bases from J, with 5 bases between. This CDR3 region has 11 residues. CDR3 in amino acids: CASSLTNEQFF. The CDR3, as DNA: TGTGCCAGCAGTTTGACGAATGAGCAGTTCTTC.

V is TRBV30 and J is TRBJ2-3; D is ambiguous. Germline loops: CDR1 GTSNPN, CDR2 SVGIG (reference sequence). The CDR3 totals 11 residues. V was pared by 4 bases and J by 8 bases, with 10 bases between. CDR3 in amino acids: CAWNGGVTQYF. CDR3 nucleotide sequence: TGTGCCTGGAACGGTGGGGTTACGCAGTATTTT.

This clonotype was seen a handful of times. The rearrangement links TRBV7-2 to TRBJ1-1; 7 bases fit TRBD1. Germline CDR1 SGHTA, CDR2 FQGNSA. Losses at the gene ends were 2 bases for V and 4 bases for J; bases not matched to a gene: 4. The CDR3 runs to 14 residues. CDR3 sequence (DNA): TGTGCCAGCAGCTTAACAGGGGAGCCCACTGAAGCTTTCTTT. It translates to CASSLTGEPTEAFF.

This clonotype was counted a few times. The DNA of the CDR3 is TGCGCCAGCAGCCCGGAGGTCGGGGGAAGCACAGATACGCAGTATTTT. Translating it yields CASSPEVGGSTDTQYF. The J gene is TRBJ2-3, the V gene TRBV5-1; maybe TRBD2 (6 bases). The CDR3 has 16 amino acids. The germline V and J ends were trimmed by 4 bases and 0 bases, with 15 bases remaining between them. The germline V gene has CDR1 SGHRS and CDR2 YFSETQ.

This chain's CDR3 is CASSAPGQAINYGYTF. For the CDR3, the DNA is TGTGCCAGCAGCGCCCCGGGACAGGCGATTAACTATGGCTACACCTTC. The chain couples TRBV5-6 to TRBJ1-2; 8 nucleotides match TRBD1. The germline CDR1 and CDR2 sequences are SGHDT and YYEEEE. The CDR3 runs to 16 residues. V lost 4 bases to trimming and J lost 1 base; unmatched junction nucleotides: 9.

V gene TRBV6-1 combines with J gene TRBJ2-4; D not resolved. The V gene's germline CDR1 is MNHNS and CDR2 SASEGT. The CDR3 extends over 13 amino acids. The V end was cut by 3 bases, the J end by 5 bases, with 8 bases between. CDR3 nucleotides: TGTGCCAGCAGTGAGATGTGGGAAAACATTCAGTACTTC. Translation gives CASSEMWENIQYF.

The J gene is TRBJ1-1, the V gene TRBV5-1; 7 positions match TRBD1. With 5 bases clipped from V and 3 bases from J, the junction kept 13 bases outside the gene matches. This CDR3 spans 16 amino acids. Germline assignment: CDR1 SGHRS and CDR2 YFSETQ. The CDR3 loop is CASRVPRDSGDTEAFF. CDR3 sequence (DNA): TGCGCCAGCAGAGTCCCCCGGGACAGCGGCGACACTGAAGCTTTCTTT.

This clonotype was detected only a few times. The chain links TRBV27 to TRBJ2-5; 10 positions match TRBD2. V lost 5 bases to trimming and J lost 2 bases; unmatched junction nucleotides: 11. The CDR3 totals 17 residues. From germline, CDR1 is MNHEY and CDR2 SMNVEV (reference sequence). This CDR3 is CASSLHPSGGPQETQYF. CDR3 DNA sequence: TGTGCCAGCAGTCTCCACCCTAGCGGGGGCCCTCAAGAGACCCAGTACTTC.

This clonotype appeared many times. CDR3 sequence: CASSLGDRGTNEKLFF. The CDR3 DNA sequence: TGTGCCAGCAGCTTAGGAGACAGGGGAACTAATGAAAAACTGTTTTTT. The rearrangement uses TRBV7-9 and TRBJ1-4, with 8 bases matching TRBD1. Germline V lookup: CDR1 SEHNR, CDR2 FQNEAQ (reference sequence). CDR3 length equals 16 residues. Trimming cost V 1 base and J 1 base; bases outside gene matches: 2.

This clonotype appeared many times. The chain recombines TRBV29-1 with TRBJ1-5; 7 bases match TRBD1. With V trimmed by 6 bases and J by 5 bases, 7 bases remained unmatched. This CDR3 comprises 13 residues. The V gene's germline CDR1 is SQVTM and CDR2 ANQGSEA. The CDR3 protein is CSVRQGEHQPQHF. CDR3 in DNA: TGCAGCGTCAGACAGGGAGAGCATCAGCCCCAGCATTTT.

This clonotype was picked up a small number of times. The V call is TRBV7-2, the J call TRBJ1-2, with a tentative D call TRBD1 (6 bases). This CDR3 region has 14 residues. Deletions cut 3 bases from V and 5 bases from J, with 13 bases between. CDR1 SGHTA and CDR2 FQGNSA come from the germline V gene. The CDR3 DNA reads as TGTGCCAGCAGCTTTTCCAGGGGCGGATATGGCTACACCTTC. Protein product: CASSFSRGGYGYTF. The full variable domain, in which reference TRBV7-2 and TRBJ1-2 provide the parts outside the CDR3, is GAGVSQSPSNKVTEKGKDVELRCDPISGHTALYWYRQSLGQGLEFLIYFQGNSAPDKSGLPSDRFSAERTGGSVSTLTIQRTQQEDSAVYLCASSFSRGGYGYTFGSGTRLTVV.

The table lists this clonotype with a few counts. The chain links TRBV11-2 to TRBJ2-3, with 8 bases identical to TRBD2. The germline V gene has CDR1 SGHAT and CDR2 FQNNGV. The CDR3 has 14 amino acids. V dropped 5 bases and J dropped 4; count of bases not matched to a gene: 5. DNA for the CDR3: TGTGCCAGCAGCCCAAGCGGGGGTGCAGATACGCAGTATTTT. Its protein product is CASSPSGGADTQYF.

This clonotype was observed many times. V and J are TRBV7-2 and TRBJ1-6; D remains unclear. V lost 3 bases, J lost 0 bases, and 12 bases lay in between. CDR1 is SGHTA and CDR2 is FQGNSA in the germline V gene. The CDR3 sequence is 17 residues long. Here the CDR3 DNA reads TGTGCCAGCAGCTTCAGGACCAGTAGCTCCTATAATTCACCCCTCCACTTT. This sequence encodes CASSFRTSSSYNSPLHF.

The rearrangement uses TRBV5-1 and TRBJ1-6; TRBD1 might be the D (6 bases). Germline V gene lookup returns CDR1 SGHRS and CDR2 YFSETQ. The CDR3 is 15 residues long. V lost 0 bases and J lost 7, with 11 bases in between. The CDR3 nucleotides read TGCGCCAGCAGCTTGGCGCCAGGGGACAATTCACCCCTCCACTTT. This gives the protein CASSLAPGDNSPLHF.

This clonotype occurred a few times. This sequence joins TRBV15 and TRBJ2-7; no clear D. The CDR3 is 13 amino acids. CDR1 is LNHNV, CDR2 YYDKDF, per germline (reference sequence). V lost 0 bases and J lost 7, with 10 bases in between. The CDR3 region has the DNA TGTGCCACCAGCAGAGAGCTCCTAGGGGAGCAGTACGTC. Its protein product is CATSRELLGEQYV.

This rearrangement joins TRBV28 to TRBJ2-7; TRBD1 agrees at 9 bases. The V and J ends lost 8 bases and 6 bases, in that order; junction bases with no gene match: 2. Germline CDR1 reads MDHEN; CDR2 reads SYDVKM. The length of the CDR3 is 11 residues. This CDR3 is CASGQGPEQYF. The CDR3 DNA sequence: TGTGCCAGCGGACAGGGGCCCGAGCAGTACTTC.

This clonotype was observed at least ten times. The chain uses TRBV6-5 and TRBJ2-1; 7 nucleotides match TRBD1. CDR3 length: 13 residues. Germline V gene sequence: CDR1 MNHEY, CDR2 SVGAGI. Unmatched junction bases numbered 8, after V lost 0 bases and J lost 15 bases. The CDR3 region has the DNA TGTGCCAGCAGTTACTCGGGGACAGAAGGCCGGTTCTTC. Protein sequence: CASSYSGTEGRFF.

This clonotype was seen a handful of times. J is TRBJ2-3 and V is TRBV15, with 12 nucleotides matching TRBD2. J was trimmed by 4 bases and V by 1 base; bases with no gene match: 6. The CDR3 totals 17 residues. CDR1 and CDR2 (germline): LNHNV, YYDKDF (reference sequence). The CDR3, as DNA: TGTGCCACCAGCAGAGGACGGGCTAGCGGGGGGGCAGATACGCAGTATTTT. Residues: CATSRGRASGGADTQYF.

V usage is TRBV11-2 and J usage is TRBJ2-3; 9 bases agree with TRBD1. Germline trimming cut 4 bases from V and 0 bases from J; bases unmatched to any gene: 5. The CDR3 is 16 amino acids. Germline V gives CDR1 SGHAT, CDR2 FQNNGV. The CDR3 DNA follows: TGTGCCAGCAGCTGGACCGGGACAGGGAGCACAGATACGCAGTATTTT. Translated: CASSWTGTGSTDTQYF.

This clonotype was picked up a small number of times. The chain uses TRBV5-1 and TRBJ2-5; TRBD1 aligns across 7 bases. V was clipped by 6 bases and J by 5 bases; unmatched bases: 10. This CDR3 has 14 residues. The germline V gene has CDR1 SGHRS and CDR2 YFSETQ. CDR3 nucleotides: TGCGCCAGCAAAGGGGGCTTGGGTGGTGAGACCCAGTACTTC. Its protein product is CASKGGLGGETQYF. The entire variable domain, with the rest obtained from reference TRBV5-1 and TRBJ2-5, is as follows: KAGVTQTPRYLIKTRGQQVTLSCSPISGHRSVSWYQQTPGQGLQFLFEYFSETQRNKGNFPGRFSGRQFSNSRSEMNVSTLELGDSALYLCASKGGLGGETQYFGPGTRLLVL.

This clonotype has a count of ten or more. The chain uses TRBV7-3 and TRBJ2-5; D gene ambiguous. Trimming removed 1 base from V and 4 bases from J, with 13 bases in between. There are 15 residues in the CDR3. Germline assignment: CDR1 SGHTA and CDR2 FQGTGA. CDR3 coding DNA: TGTGCCAGCAGCTTAATAGGGCTGGATGGAGAGACCCAGTACTTC. The encoded protein is CASSLIGLDGETQYF.

This clonotype was observed a handful of times. CDR3 residues: CASSQNLGPYGTGAFF. CDR3 DNA sequence: TGTGCCAGCAGCCAAAACCTTGGGCCTTACGGGACAGGGGCTTTCTTT. The chain recombines TRBV3-1 with TRBJ1-1; 9 bases are a match to TRBD1. Germline lookup yields CDR1 LGHDT and CDR2 YNNKEL (reference sequence). Unmatched junction bases numbered 15, after V lost 2 bases and J lost 11 bases. The CDR3 runs to 16 residues.

This clonotype was detected a few times. V gene TRBV7-3 combines with J gene TRBJ2-3, with D hard to call. The V gene's germline CDR1 is SGHTA and CDR2 FQGTGA. V lost 5 bases, J lost 5 bases, and 11 bases lay in between. CDR3 length: 13 amino acids. Here the CDR3 reads CASSPSFRDTQYF. The CDR3 region has the DNA TGTGCCAGCAGCCCATCATTTCGAGATACGCAGTATTTT.

There are a few counts of this clonotype. V usage is TRBV27 and J usage is TRBJ2-1, with TRBD2 matching 9 bases. The germline CDR1 and CDR2 sequences are MNHEY and SMNVEV (reference sequence). The CDR3 runs to 15 residues. V was clipped by 2 bases and J by 9 bases; unmatched bases: 8. The CDR3: CASSLPPGLAGEQFF. For the CDR3, the DNA is TGTGCCAGCAGTTTACCTCCGGGACTAGCTGGTGAGCAGTTCTTC.